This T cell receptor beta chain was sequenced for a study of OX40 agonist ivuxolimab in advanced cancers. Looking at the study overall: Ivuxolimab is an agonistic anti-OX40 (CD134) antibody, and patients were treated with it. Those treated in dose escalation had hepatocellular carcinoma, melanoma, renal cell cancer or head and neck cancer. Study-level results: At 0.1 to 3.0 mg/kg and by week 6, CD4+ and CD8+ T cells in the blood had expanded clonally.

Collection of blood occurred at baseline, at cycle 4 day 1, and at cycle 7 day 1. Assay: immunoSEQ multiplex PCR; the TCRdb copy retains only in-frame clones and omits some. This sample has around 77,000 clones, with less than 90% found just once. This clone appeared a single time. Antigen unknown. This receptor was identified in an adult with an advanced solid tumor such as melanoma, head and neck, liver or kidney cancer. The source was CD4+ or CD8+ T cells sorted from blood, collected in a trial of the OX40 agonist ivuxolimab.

The CDR3 reads CASSQIPSPTNEKLFF. The DNA for the CDR3 is TGTGCCAGCTCACAAATACCGAGCCCAACTAATGAAAAACTGTTTTTT. The chain uses TRBV18 and TRBJ1-4; D is undetermined. The CDR3 is 16 amino acids. Germline V lookup: CDR1 KGHSH, CDR2 LQKENI. V was pared by 4 bases and J by 0 bases, with 12 bases between.